This is a list of T cell receptor beta chains from one sample in a study of neurological immune-mediated disorders. TCRdb called the 5' RACE reads again in MiXCR, with one record for every CDR3 protein. The table lists under 75,000 distinct CDR3 sequences, about 3.7% of them singletons, with roughly 7% in the top ten. The sample taken for sequencing was PBMCs. These receptor sequences come from a woman aged 60-75 years with multiple sclerosis. Both conserved end residues are part of each CDR3. D genes are given only for firm matches.

d_gene | j_gene | v_gene | CDR3aa
NA | TRBJ1-3 | TRBV3-1 | CASSQVRAGNTIYF
TRBD1 | TRBJ1-6 | TRBV7-8 | CASRRDRGLQNSPLHF
NA | TRBJ2-7 | TRBV7-2 | CASSLRTAHEQYF
TRBD2 | TRBJ2-7 | TRBV20-1 | CSAASPLADSYEQYF
NA | TRBJ1-2 | TRBV19 | CASKDNYGYTF
NA | TRBJ1-4 | TRBV12-3/TRBV12-4 | CASSLSGIATNEKLFF
TRBD2 | TRBJ2-2 | TRBV2 | CASEGLTGGGELFF
TRBD1 | TRBJ1-1 | TRBV5-1 | CASSPTGGPEAFF
TRBD1 | TRBJ1-4 | TRBV7-9 | CASSSRTGATNEKLFF
NA | TRBJ1-4 | TRBV10-3 | CAISESRGEATNEKLFF
NA | TRBJ2-3 | TRBV6-5 | CASALGDRTDTQYF
NA | TRBJ1-6 | TRBV20-1 | CSARDGVYNSPLHF
NA | TRBJ1-1 | TRBV20-1 | CSDRGKELTEAFF
NA | TRBJ2-3 | TRBV5-8 | CASSFAQVHDTQYF
NA | TRBJ1-2 | TRBV4-3 | CASSHSLTDNYGYTF
TRBD2 | TRBJ2-3 | TRBV4-2 | CASSQVLASGVTDTQYF
NA | TRBJ1-1 | TRBV5-1 | CASNSGHTAEAFF
NA | TRBJ1-2 | TRBV10-3 | CAIRVDGDYGYTF
TRBD1 | TRBJ1-2 | TRBV9 | CASSPQGDGYTF
TRBD1 | TRBJ2-7 | TRBV20-1 | CSANRDRGYEQYF
NA | TRBJ1-2 | TRBV20-1 | CSARDPEDYGYTF
TRBD1 | TRBJ2-7 | TRBV5-1 | CASKDQGETYEQYF
NA | TRBJ2-5 | TRBV7-9 | CASSLKGYQETQYF
NA | TRBJ1-6 | TRBV6-2/TRBV6-3 | CASSYRLPVANSPLHF
TRBD1 | TRBJ2-1 | TRBV6-1 | CASSDSGQFLNEQFF
NA | TRBJ1-2 | TRBV11-3 | CASSLRRWGQEYGYTF